The present T cell receptor beta chain was sequenced within a study of long-term antiretroviral therapy in people with HIV. Running of the v3.0 immunoSEQ assay took place at survey level. TCRdb's table, derived via immunoSEQ multiplex PCR, lists solely in-frame clones and lacks some. Among around 29,000 clones listed, about 93% were seen once. The CDR3 runs 17 residues. CDR1 and CDR2 (germline): SGHDN, FVKESK. Trimming cost V 3 bases and J 7 bases; bases outside gene matches: 9. Before they underwent DNA extraction, samples held 1-10 million cryopreserved PBMC. This receptor was obtained from a woman in her 40s with HIV. The chain couples TRBV14 to TRBJ2-2, with TRBD1 matching 12 bases. Specimen: unsorted PBMCs, collected 6.5 years after starting antiretroviral therapy. This chain's CDR3 is CASSHRRGTGGSGELFF. DNA for the CDR3: TGTGCCAGCAGCCACCGGAGGGGGACAGGGGGCAGCGGGGAGCTGTTTTTT.